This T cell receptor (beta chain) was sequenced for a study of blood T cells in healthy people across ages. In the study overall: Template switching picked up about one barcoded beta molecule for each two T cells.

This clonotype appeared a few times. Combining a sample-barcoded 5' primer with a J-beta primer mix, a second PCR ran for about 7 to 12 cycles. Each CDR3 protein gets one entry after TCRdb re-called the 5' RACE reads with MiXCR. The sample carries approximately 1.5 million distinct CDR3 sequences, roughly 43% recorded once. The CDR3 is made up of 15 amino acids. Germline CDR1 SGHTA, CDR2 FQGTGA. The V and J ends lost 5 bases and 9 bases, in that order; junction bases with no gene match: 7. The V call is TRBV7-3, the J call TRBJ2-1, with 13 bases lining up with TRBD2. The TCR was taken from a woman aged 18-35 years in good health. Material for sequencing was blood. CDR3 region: CASSRTSGRGGEQFF. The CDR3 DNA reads TGTGCCAGCAGCCGGACTAGCGGGAGAGGCGGTGAGCAGTTCTTC.